Each of the 4 T cell receptor beta chains below was sequenced from the same sample in a study of spatial heterogeneity in lung cancer. Study results and caveats: Tumoral mutation counts were tracked by counts of expanded intratumoral alpha and beta TCRs.

No antigens are known for them. Time point: sample taken at primary tumor resection. In TCRdb, the 5' RACE reads were re-called with MiXCR into one record per CDR3 protein. In the table there are 8,500 to 14,000 distinct CDR3 sequences, 12% of which are singletons. The sample in question was lung tumor tissue, obtained at surgery. The source of these receptors is a female donor with early-stage non-small cell lung cancer.

This clonotype rates as medium-sized. The chain couples TRBV4-2 to TRBJ1-2; TRBD1 agrees at 8 bases. V dropped 0 bases and J dropped 8; count of bases not matched to a gene: 14. This CDR3 region has 17 residues. In germline, CDR1 is LGHNA, CDR2 YNFKEQ. The CDR3 spells CASSQDSRGLLVEGYTF. CDR3 bases: TGTGCCAGCAGCCAAGATAGCAGGGGGCTCCTGGTTGAGGGCTACACCTTC.

The CDR3, as DNA: TGTGCCAGCAGTTTAGGCCAACGGGCAGATACGCAGTATTTT. Protein sequence: CASSLGQRADTQYF. The rearrangement joins TRBV28 to TRBJ2-3; D is unclear. Trimming shortened V by 2 bases and J by 4 bases, and 10 bases separated the two germline ends. This CDR3 has 14 amino acids. Germline V lookup: CDR1 MDHEN, CDR2 SYDVKM.

This clonotype is a singleton in its sample. This may be a read error, as it is one base from a much larger clone. The chain couples TRBV27 to TRBJ2-4; D is undetermined. CDR1 and CDR2 (germline): MNHEY, SMNVEV (reference sequence). The CDR3 sequence is 11 residues long. V lost 7 bases and J lost 8, with 9 bases in between. The CDR3 sequence: CASKSEDIQYF. CDR3 nucleotide sequence: TGTGCCAGCAAAAGTGAGGACATTCAGTACTTC.

This clonotype came up many times. The chain links TRBV7-3 to TRBJ2-2; D unclear. The germline V gene has CDR1 SGHTA and CDR2 FQGTGA. CDR3 length equals 13 residues. V was clipped by 5 bases and J by 3 bases, with 7 bases between them. CDR3 protein: CASSPLDTGELFF. For the CDR3, the DNA is TGTGCCAGCAGCCCTTTGGACACCGGGGAGCTGTTTTTT.